A single sample gave rise to the 11 T cell receptor beta chains below, sequenced in a study of blood T cells in healthy people across ages. The second PCR ran roughly 7 to 11 cycles with a sample-barcoded 5' primer and J-beta primers. TCRdb processed the 5' RACE reads anew with MiXCR; each CDR3 protein has one entry. The repertoire has about 730,000 distinct CDR3 sequences, more than 40% of them found once; the top ten carry roughly 19%. Source material: blood. Every receptor here comes from a woman aged 60 to 75 in good health.

This clonotype was observed a few times. The rearrangement uses TRBV10-3 and TRBJ2-3; TRBD2 matches 12 bases. V lost 0 bases to trimming and J lost 6 bases; unmatched junction nucleotides: 7. This CDR3 region has 17 residues. Germline V gives CDR1 ENHRY, CDR2 SYGVKD. For the CDR3, the DNA is TGTGCCATCAGTGAGTCCCCAACTAGCGGGGGGACGGATACGCAGTATTTT. Translation gives CAISESPTSGGTDTQYF.

The chain recombines TRBV29-1 with TRBJ2-5; no firm D call. Trimming shortened V by 7 bases and J by 7 bases, and 10 bases separated the two germline ends. This CDR3 is 10 amino acids long. Per the germline V gene, CDR1 is SQVTM and CDR2 is ANQGSEA. Written as DNA, the CDR3 is TGCAGCGGTATACTCGGGACCCAGTACTTC. Translating gives CSGILGTQYF.

The rearrangement uses TRBV20-1 and TRBJ2-4; D ambiguous. The length of the CDR3 is 14 residues. Germline V gene lookup returns CDR1 DFQATT and CDR2 SNEGSKA (reference sequence). V was shortened by 3 bases and J by 0 bases, with 9 bases between the two germline ends. The CDR3 nucleotides read TGCAGTGCTAGTGAACCAAAAGCCAAAAACATTCAGTACTTC. Its translation is CSASEPKAKNIQYF.

The chain couples TRBV3-1 to TRBJ2-1; no definite D call. The length of the CDR3 is 14 residues. Germline CDR1 is LGHDT and CDR2 is YNNKEL (reference sequence). V lost 3 bases and J 5 bases, leaving 11 bases between the germline ends. CDR3 region: CASSHTARDNEQFF. DNA for the CDR3: TGTGCCAGCAGCCATACCGCGAGAGACAATGAGCAGTTCTTC.

The V call is TRBV9, the J call TRBJ1-2, with D maybe TRBD1 (6 bases). Germline lookup yields CDR1 SGDLS and CDR2 YYNGEE. V was pared by 0 bases and J by 2 bases, with 11 bases between. The CDR3 is 15 residues long. The CDR3 loop reads CASSVGAQGNYGYTF. The CDR3 region has the DNA TGTGCCAGCAGCGTAGGAGCCCAGGGGAACTATGGCTACACCTTC.

This sequence joins TRBV4-3 and TRBJ1-2; 11 bases fit TRBD1. CDR1 and CDR2 from the germline V gene are LGHNA and YSLEER. CDR3 length: 16 residues. Trimming cost V 1 base and J 3 bases; bases outside gene matches: 4. CDR3 nucleotide sequence: TGCGCCAGCAGCCAAGTCGGACAGGGGGCAGACTATGGCTACACCTTC. Its translation: CASSQVGQGADYGYTF.

The chain combines TRBV7-2 with TRBJ2-3; 12 positions agree with TRBD2. V lost 7 bases, J lost 4 bases, and 6 bases stayed unmatched. Germline values: CDR1 SGHTA, CDR2 FQGNSA. The CDR3 has 15 residues. The DNA for the CDR3 is TGTGCCAGCACTTCTAGCGGGGGGGCCCCAGATACGCAGTATTTT. Translated, it gives CASTSSGGAPDTQYF.

This chain connects TRBV28 to TRBJ2-3, with D perhaps TRBD1 or TRBD2 (5 bases each). CDR3 length: 16 residues. The ends were cut back, 4 bases at V and 8 bases at J, with 22 bases in the middle. Germline V gene data show CDR1 as MDHEN and CDR2 as SYDVKM. The CDR3 region is CASSSEGEMGVGTQYF. In nucleotides, the CDR3 is TGTGCCAGCAGTTCAGAGGGAGAAATGGGGGTAGGTACGCAGTATTTT.

The chain carries TRBV28 and TRBJ2-1; TRBD1 is a possible D gene (6 bases). V dropped 1 base and J dropped 0 bases, with 13 bases sitting between them. This CDR3 has 17 amino acids. Germline lookup yields CDR1 MDHEN and CDR2 SYDVKM. The DNA for the CDR3 is TGTGCCAGCAGTTTATTTGGCAGGGGAAACTCCTACAATGAGCAGTTCTTC. This codes for CASSLFGRGNSYNEQFF.

The chain carries TRBV6-2 or TRBV6-3 and TRBJ2-4, with D tentatively TRBD2 (5 bases). The last part of the DNA fits TRBJ2-7 better; the J call may be wrong. The CDR3 runs to 15 residues. Germline values: CDR1 MNHEY, CDR2 SVGEGT. In nucleotides, the CDR3 is TGTGCCAGCAAAAATCTAGTGGCGGGTTTCTACGAGCAGTACTTC. This gives the protein CASKNLVAGFYEQYF.

The chain joins TRBV7-2 to TRBJ2-3; D possibly corresponds to TRBD2 (6 bases). V lost 5 bases, J lost 6 bases, and 21 bases lay in between. CDR1 SGHTA and CDR2 FQGNSA come from the germline V gene. This CDR3 is 16 amino acids long. CDR3 DNA: TGTGCCAGCAGCGCGACTAGTAACCCGGCCTCCGATACGCAGTATTTT. The encoded protein is CASSATSNPASDTQYF.